The rows below give T cell receptor beta chains drawn from one sample of a study of cytomegalovirus exposure and HLA in healthy donors. Repertoires were generated with immunoSEQ multiplex PCR, while TCRdb's copy carries only in-frame clones and drops some. The sample lists 140,000 or so clones, roughly 65% occurring once. Material: PBMCs. The receptor source for this set is a man aged 55 to 70 in good health and CMV-seronegative. CDR3s include the opening cysteine and the closing phenylalanine or tryptophan. The order of the fields is V gene, clone size, J gene, D gene, CDR3 protein, CDR3 DNA. A D gene is named only where the DNA matches it firmly. Size is stated for part of the rows, as once, few or many counts, or as a class when the clone is expanded.

v_gene: TRBV9; abundance: NA; j_gene: TRBJ2-2; d_gene: TRBD2; CDR3aa: CASSVLVTSAGELFF; CDR3nt: TGTGCCAGCAGCGTATTGGTAACTAGCGCCGGGGAGCTGTTTTTT
v_gene: TRBV28; abundance: NA; j_gene: TRBJ2-7; d_gene: TRBD1; CDR3aa: CASRPGTGVREQYF; CDR3nt: TGTGCCAGCAGACCCGGGACAGGGGTCCGCGAGCAGTACTTC
v_gene: TRBV5-6; abundance: NA; j_gene: TRBJ2-2; d_gene: TRBD2; CDR3aa: CASSLYSGTSDTGELFF; CDR3nt: TGTGCCAGCAGCTTATATTCCGGGACTAGCGACACCGGGGAGCTGTTTTTT
v_gene: TRBV19; abundance: NA; j_gene: TRBJ2-7; d_gene: NA; CDR3aa: CASSAEGVLRNEQYF; CDR3nt: TGTGCCAGTAGCGCAGAAGGGGTCTTGCGAAACGAGCAGTACTTC
v_gene: TRBV27; abundance: NA; j_gene: TRBJ2-7; d_gene: TRBD2; CDR3aa: CASSKVGTSGKYEQYF; CDR3nt: TGTGCCAGCAGTAAAGTCGGGACTAGCGGTAAATACGAGCAGTACTTC
v_gene: TRBV9; abundance: NA; j_gene: TRBJ2-1; d_gene: TRBD2; CDR3aa: CASSYGLADYNEQFF; CDR3nt: TGTGCCAGCAGCTACGGACTAGCTGACTACAATGAGCAGTTCTTC
v_gene: TRBV5-1; abundance: NA; j_gene: TRBJ2-7; d_gene: TRBD2; CDR3aa: CASSPAQAGGSSYERYF; CDR3nt: TGCGCCAGCAGCCCCGCTCAAGCGGGAGGGAGCTCCTACGAGCGGTACTTC
v_gene: TRBV9; abundance: few; j_gene: TRBJ1-2; d_gene: NA; CDR3aa: CASSGAGYGYTF; CDR3nt: TGTGCCAGCAGCGGGGCAGGCTATGGCTACACCTTC
v_gene: TRBV6-1; abundance: few; j_gene: TRBJ1-1; d_gene: NA; CDR3aa: CASSEDGVGAFF; CDR3nt: TGTGCCAGCAGTGAAGACGGGGTCGGAGCTTTCTTT
v_gene: TRBV30; abundance: NA; j_gene: TRBJ2-5; d_gene: NA; CDR3aa: CAWSPITSYQETQYF; CDR3nt: TGTGCCTGGAGTCCCATAACTAGCTACCAAGAGACCCAGTACTTC
v_gene: TRBV5-4; abundance: NA; j_gene: TRBJ2-3; d_gene: TRBD2; CDR3aa: CASSLSGLAGGDTQYF; CDR3nt: TGTGCCAGCAGCCTCAGTGGTCTAGCGGGAGGAGATACGCAGTATTTT
v_gene: TRBV7-6; abundance: NA; j_gene: TRBJ2-2; d_gene: TRBD2; CDR3aa: CASSRISGENTGELFF; CDR3nt: TGTGCCAGCAGCCGAATTAGCGGGGAGAACACCGGGGAGCTGTTTTTT
v_gene: TRBV6-5; abundance: NA; j_gene: TRBJ2-3; d_gene: TRBD2; CDR3aa: CASRQRDFLYF; CDR3nt: TGTGCCAGCAGGCAGCGGGACTTTCTGTATTTT
v_gene: TRBV10-3; abundance: NA; j_gene: TRBJ2-3; d_gene: NA; CDR3aa: CAISESRGDTQYF; CDR3nt: TGTGCCATCAGTGAGTCAAGAGGAGATACGCAGTATTTT
v_gene: TRBV7-3; abundance: few; j_gene: TRBJ2-3; d_gene: TRBD2; CDR3aa: CASSLNGGRTDTQYF; CDR3nt: TGTGCCAGCAGCTTAAACGGCGGGAGAACAGATACGCAGTATTTT
v_gene: TRBV10-3; abundance: few; j_gene: TRBJ2-2; d_gene: TRBD2; CDR3aa: CAISEGGAGGGTGELFF; CDR3nt: TGTGCCATCAGTGAAGGGGGAGCGGGAGGAGGTACCGGGGAGCTGTTTTTT
v_gene: TRBV4-2; abundance: few; j_gene: TRBJ2-7; d_gene: NA; CDR3aa: CASSPMTDTYEQYF; CDR3nt: TGTGCCAGCAGCCCGATGACGGACACCTACGAGCAGTACTTC
v_gene: TRBV7-9; abundance: NA; j_gene: TRBJ1-5; d_gene: TRBD1; CDR3aa: CASSFGDRGRNQPQHF; CDR3nt: TGTGCCAGCAGCTTTGGGGACAGGGGACGCAATCAGCCCCAGCATTTT
v_gene: TRBV27; abundance: NA; j_gene: TRBJ2-7; d_gene: TRBD2; CDR3aa: CASSLSGRITEQYF; CDR3nt: TGTGCCAGCAGTCTTAGCGGGAGGATTACCGAGCAGTACTTC
v_gene: TRBV19; abundance: NA; j_gene: TRBJ2-7; d_gene: NA; CDR3aa: CASSMAGRIYEQYF; CDR3nt: TGTGCCAGTAGTATGGCGGGACGGATCTACGAGCAGTACTTC
v_gene: TRBV10-1; abundance: NA; j_gene: TRBJ2-2; d_gene: TRBD2; CDR3aa: CASSVRPGLAGLYTGELFF; CDR3nt: TGCGCCAGCAGTGTTCGACCGGGACTAGCGGGCCTTTACACCGGGGAGCTGTTTTTT
v_gene: TRBV4-2; abundance: NA; j_gene: TRBJ1-5; d_gene: TRBD1; CDR3aa: CASSQVDRDNQPQHF; CDR3nt: TGTGCCAGCAGCCAAGTGGACAGGGATAATCAGCCCCAGCATTTT
v_gene: TRBV28; abundance: NA; j_gene: TRBJ1-3; d_gene: NA; CDR3aa: CASSFVRGLGSGNTIYF; CDR3nt: TGTGCCAGCAGTTTTGTAAGGGGCCTCGGCTCTGGAAACACCATATATTTT
v_gene: TRBV15; abundance: NA; j_gene: TRBJ2-2; d_gene: NA; CDR3aa: CATSRAGALTNTGELFF; CDR3nt: TGTGCCACCAGCAGAGCGGGAGCCCTCACGAACACCGGGGAGCTGTTTTTT
v_gene: TRBV18; abundance: NA; j_gene: TRBJ2-1; d_gene: NA; CDR3aa: CASSPAGTPSSYNEQFF; CDR3nt: TGTGCCAGCTCACCGGCCGGGACTCCGAGCTCCTACAATGAGCAGTTCTTC
v_gene: TRBV11-2; abundance: NA; j_gene: TRBJ2-1; d_gene: NA; CDR3aa: CASSNPGEQFF; CDR3nt: TGTGCCAGCAGCAACCCGGGGGAGCAGTTCTTC
v_gene: TRBV5-1; abundance: few; j_gene: TRBJ2-1; d_gene: TRBD1; CDR3aa: CASSLGPGTGGNEQFF; CDR3nt: TGCGCCAGCAGCTTGGGACCCGGGACAGGGGGCAATGAGCAGTTCTTC
v_gene: TRBV7-3; abundance: once; j_gene: TRBJ1-2; d_gene: NA; CDR3aa: CASSPRGGAYGYTF; CDR3nt: TGTGCCAGCAGCCCCCGGGGGGGCGCGTATGGCTACACCTTC
v_gene: TRBV7-2; abundance: NA; j_gene: TRBJ2-2; d_gene: TRBD2; CDR3aa: CASSVTSFGLAGAPGELFF; CDR3nt: TGTGCCAGCAGCGTTACGTCGTTCGGACTAGCGGGAGCCCCCGGGGAGCTGTTTTTT
v_gene: TRBV30; abundance: few; j_gene: TRBJ2-5; d_gene: NA; CDR3aa: CAWSLQRQETQYF; CDR3nt: TGTGCCTGGAGTCTTCAGCGGCAAGAGACCCAGTACTTC
v_gene: TRBV5-1; abundance: NA; j_gene: TRBJ2-1; d_gene: NA; CDR3aa: CASSLESRRVF; CDR3nt: TGCGCCAGCAGCTTGGAGAGTAGGAGGGTCTTC
v_gene: TRBV7-9; abundance: NA; j_gene: TRBJ2-2; d_gene: NA; CDR3aa: CASSLVAGNTGELFF; CDR3nt: TGTGCCAGCAGCTTAGTAGCCGGTAACACCGGGGAGCTGTTTTTT
v_gene: TRBV19; abundance: few; j_gene: TRBJ1-1; d_gene: NA; CDR3aa: CASSIAVNTEAFF; CDR3nt: TGTGCCAGTAGTATAGCGGTGAACACTGAAGCTTTCTTT
v_gene: TRBV5-1; abundance: NA; j_gene: TRBJ2-5; d_gene: NA; CDR3aa: CASSALQETQYF; CDR3nt: TGCGCCAGCAGCGCACTCCAAGAGACCCAGTACTTC
v_gene: TRBV7-8; abundance: NA; j_gene: TRBJ2-2; d_gene: NA; CDR3aa: CASSSRRDTGELFF; CDR3nt: TGTGCCAGCAGCTCTCGCAGGGACACCGGGGAGCTGTTTTTT
v_gene: TRBV19; abundance: NA; j_gene: TRBJ2-6; d_gene: TRBD2; CDR3aa: CASSIAGVGANVLTF; CDR3nt: TGTGCCAGTAGTATTGCGGGGGTTGGGGCCAACGTCCTGACTTTC
v_gene: TRBV28; abundance: few; j_gene: TRBJ2-3; d_gene: NA; CDR3aa: CASSPPGGPDTQYF; CDR3nt: TGTGCCAGCAGTCCCCCGGGCGGGCCAGATACGCAGTATTTT
v_gene: TRBV7-9; abundance: NA; j_gene: TRBJ2-2; d_gene: NA; CDR3aa: CASSSFRGTSHTGELFF; CDR3nt: TGTGCCAGCAGCTCCTTCAGGGGGACTAGTCACACCGGGGAGCTGTTTTTT
v_gene: TRBV5-1; abundance: NA; j_gene: TRBJ2-3; d_gene: NA; CDR3aa: CASSLDGTSTDTQYF; CDR3nt: TGCGCCAGCAGCTTGGACGGGACTAGCACAGATACGCAGTATTTT
v_gene: TRBV19; abundance: NA; j_gene: TRBJ1-5; d_gene: NA; CDR3aa: CASSILHGGVGQPQHF; CDR3nt: TGTGCCAGTAGTATTTTACATGGGGGCGTGGGTCAGCCCCAGCATTTT
v_gene: TRBV28; abundance: NA; j_gene: TRBJ2-5; d_gene: TRBD1; CDR3aa: CASSLFNSQGYWSETQYF; CDR3nt: TGTGCCAGCAGCCTCTTCAACTCACAGGGGTATTGGTCCGAGACCCAGTACTTC
v_gene: TRBV6-4; abundance: NA; j_gene: TRBJ2-1; d_gene: TRBD2; CDR3aa: CASSDATSGSQDNEQFF; CDR3nt: TGTGCCAGCAGTGACGCGACTAGCGGGAGTCAGGACAATGAGCAGTTCTTC
v_gene: TRBV5-1; abundance: NA; j_gene: TRBJ2-1; d_gene: TRBD1; CDR3aa: CASSPGQGAPGEQFF; CDR3nt: TGCGCCAGCAGCCCGGGACAGGGGGCGCCGGGTGAGCAGTTCTTC
v_gene: TRBV5-4; abundance: NA; j_gene: TRBJ2-7; d_gene: TRBD2; CDR3aa: CASSLGREGTFEQYF; CDR3nt: TGTGCCAGCAGCTTGGGGCGGGAGGGAACGTTCGAGCAGTACTTC
v_gene: TRBV6-6; abundance: NA; j_gene: TRBJ1-4; d_gene: NA; CDR3aa: CASSTLGVTNEKLFF; CDR3nt: TGTGCCAGCAGTACATTAGGGGTAACTAATGAAAAACTGTTTTTT
v_gene: TRBV5-1; abundance: NA; j_gene: TRBJ1-1; d_gene: NA; CDR3aa: CASSLAGGAGGTEAFF; CDR3nt: TGCGCCAGCAGCTTGGCGGGCGGGGCCGGAGGGACTGAAGCTTTCTTT
v_gene: TRBV7-2; abundance: NA; j_gene: TRBJ2-1; d_gene: TRBD1; CDR3aa: CASSLTGGTYNEQFF; CDR3nt: TGTGCCAGCAGCCTAACAGGGGGTACCTACAATGAGCAGTTCTTC
v_gene: TRBV11-2; abundance: once; j_gene: TRBJ1-5; d_gene: NA; CDR3aa: CASSLDGGQPQHF; CDR3nt: TGTGCCAGCAGCTTAGACGGGGGACAGCCCCAGCATTTT
v_gene: TRBV28; abundance: NA; j_gene: TRBJ2-3; d_gene: TRBD1; CDR3aa: CASSSGGETDTQYF; CDR3nt: TGTGCCAGCAGCTCAGGGGGCGAAACAGATACGCAGTATTTT